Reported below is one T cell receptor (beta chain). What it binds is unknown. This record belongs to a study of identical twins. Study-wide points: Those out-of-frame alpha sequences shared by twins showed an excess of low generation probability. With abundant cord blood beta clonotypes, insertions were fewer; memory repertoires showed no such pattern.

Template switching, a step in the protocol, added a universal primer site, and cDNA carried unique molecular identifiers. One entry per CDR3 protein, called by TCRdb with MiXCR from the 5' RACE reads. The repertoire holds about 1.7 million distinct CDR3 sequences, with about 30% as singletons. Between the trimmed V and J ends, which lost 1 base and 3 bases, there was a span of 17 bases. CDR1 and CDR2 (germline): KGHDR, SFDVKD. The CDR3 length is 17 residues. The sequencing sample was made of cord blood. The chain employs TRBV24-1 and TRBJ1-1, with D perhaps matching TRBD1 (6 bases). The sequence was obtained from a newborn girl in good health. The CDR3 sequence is CATSDFDLRGGYTEAFF. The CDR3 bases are TGTGCCACCAGTGATTTCGACCTTCGAGGGGGTTACACTGAAGCTTTCTTT.